The 29 T cell receptor beta chains given below trace back to one sample, sequenced in a study of blood T cell repertoires in COVID-19. The protocol was immunoSEQ multiplex PCR, while the TCRdb copy is restricted to in-frame clones and leaves out a portion. The table shows some 390,000 clones, with 70% to 90% occurring only once. The material sequenced was peripheral blood. These receptors came from a human donor in a cohort sampled during active COVID-19.

The gene calls are TRBV2 and TRBJ2-1; D is perhaps TRBD2 (5 bases). The germline V gene encodes CDR1 SNHLY and CDR2 FYNNEI. Trimming took off 6 bases at V and 7 bases at J, with 10 bases between the two ends. The CDR3 totals 12 residues. CDR3: CASRPGLNEQFF. CDR3 in DNA: TGTGCCAGCAGACCGGGATTAAATGAGCAGTTCTTC.

This clone was seen a single time. The chain uses TRBV19 and TRBJ1-5; D is ambiguous. Deletions cut 1 base from V and 0 bases from J, with 7 bases between. Germline loops: CDR1 LNHDA, CDR2 SQIVND (reference sequence). CDR3 length equals 15 residues. The CDR3 here is CASSIVGSSNQPQHF. CDR3 in DNA: TGTGCCAGTAGTATAGTGGGCAGTAGCAATCAGCCCCAGCATTTT.

This chain uses TRBV29-1 with TRBJ1-2; no firm D call. With 4 bases removed from V and 1 base from J, the gap between germline ends came to 13 bases. Germline V gene lookup returns CDR1 SQVTM and CDR2 ANQGSEA. This CDR3 is built from 14 residues. CDR3 nucleotides: TGCAGCGTTGCAAGTCGTCGGGATAACTATGGCTACACCTTC. This gives the protein CSVASRRDNYGYTF.

V is TRBV5-1 and J is TRBJ1-3; 8 bases match TRBD1. The CDR3 loop spans 16 amino acids. Germline CDR1 reads SGHRS; CDR2 reads YFSETQ. V lost 0 bases to trimming and J lost 4 bases; unmatched junction nucleotides: 6. The CDR3 DNA reads as TGCGCCAGCAGCTTGGATCCGGGACAGGTCGGAAACACCATATATTTT. Protein sequence: CASSLDPGQVGNTIYF.

The chain carries TRBV10-2 and TRBJ2-1, with a tentative D call TRBD2 (6 bases). Germline CDR1 reads WSHSY; CDR2 reads SAAADI. V was shortened by 6 bases and J by 13 bases, with 16 bases between the two germline ends. The CDR3 covers 12 residues. The DNA of the CDR3 is TGCGCCAGCAGCGGTACACTAGCTCCTCAGTTCTTC. Translated, it gives CASSGTLAPQFF.

The V call is TRBV28, the J call TRBJ1-2; 8 bases agree with TRBD1. Germline V gene data show CDR1 as MDHEN and CDR2 as SYDVKM. This CDR3 has 14 amino acids. V was pared by 5 bases and J by 1 base, with 3 bases of the junction left unmatched. CDR3 loop: CASSPTGDNYGYTF. CDR3 bases: TGTGCCAGCAGTCCGACAGGGGATAACTATGGCTACACCTTC.

The chain uses TRBV5-1 and TRBJ1-1; 9 bases map to TRBD1. Germline CDR1 is SGHRS and CDR2 is YFSETQ. The CDR3 runs to 14 residues. The V gene end was trimmed by 7 bases and the J gene end by 3 bases; junction bases not matched to a gene: 7. The CDR3 is CASGLDRGDTEAFF. Written as DNA, the CDR3 is TGCGCCAGCGGATTGGACAGGGGAGACACTGAAGCTTTCTTT.

The chain couples TRBV11-3 to TRBJ2-1, with 10 bases matching TRBD2. Unmatched junction bases numbered 8, after V lost 5 bases and J lost 7 bases. The CDR3 has 15 amino acids. The V gene's germline CDR1 is SGHNT and CDR2 YENEEA. CDR3 sequence: CASSPAGGAYNEQFF. Here the CDR3 DNA reads TGTGCCAGCAGCCCAGCGGGAGGGGCTTATAATGAGCAGTTCTTC.

J is TRBJ2-7 and V is TRBV6-5; 8 bases match TRBD1. Trimming took 6 bases from V and 1 from J; bases not matched to a gene: 8. Germline V gene sequence: CDR1 MNHEY, CDR2 SVGAGI. This CDR3 is 15 amino acids long. This CDR3 is CASRGQRQGSYEQYF. The CDR3, as DNA: TGTGCCAGCAGAGGCCAACGACAGGGGTCCTACGAGCAGTACTTC.

The chain carries TRBV3-1 (or the pseudogene TRBV3-2) and TRBJ1-5; TRBD1 might be the D (6 bases). CDR1 is LGHDT and CDR2 is YNNKEL in the germline V gene (reference sequence). The CDR3 sequence is 17 residues long. The V and J ends lost 0 bases and 6 bases respectively, with 18 bases between them. The CDR3 nucleotides read TGTGCCAGCAGCCAAGATTTGGGTGCAGGGGCAAGTCAGCCCCAGCATTTT. This encodes CASSQDLGAGASQPQHF.

This chain joins TRBV6-2 or TRBV6-3 and TRBJ1-1, with 7 positions matching TRBD1. This CDR3 region has 15 residues. With V trimmed by 2 bases and J by 6 bases, 9 bases remained unmatched. Germline CDR1 reads MNHEY; CDR2 reads SVGEGT. CDR3: CASSYRDRDYPEAFF. The CDR3 coding sequence is TGTGCCAGCAGTTACCGAGACAGGGATTACCCTGAAGCTTTCTTT.

The chain recombines TRBV6-5 with TRBJ2-1; unclear D gene. The length of the CDR3 is 13 residues. Trimming removed 6 bases at V and 6 bases at J, with 12 bases between. Per the germline V gene, CDR1 is MNHEY and CDR2 is SVGAGI. The CDR3 nucleotides are TGTGCCAGCAGGCTCGACTCATTCAATGAGCAGTTCTTC. It is translated as CASRLDSFNEQFF.

The chain employs TRBV10-3 and TRBJ2-1; 7 positions match TRBD2. V dropped 3 bases and J dropped 9; count of bases not matched to a gene: 20. The germline V gene encodes CDR1 ENHRY and CDR2 SYGVKD. The CDR3 has 18 amino acids. CDR3 DNA: TGTGCCATCAGTGAATCTTTCCTCCAGCGGGGATCTCCCTCTGAGCAGTTCTTC. This translates into CAISESFLQRGSPSEQFF.

The chain links TRBV5-1 to TRBJ1-2, with D possibly matching TRBD1 (5 bases). Trimming took off 2 bases at V and 4 bases at J, with 12 bases between the two ends. This CDR3 spans 14 amino acids. CDR1 SGHRS and CDR2 YFSETQ come from the germline V gene. The CDR3 DNA reads as TGCGCCAGCAGCTTATCGCGGGACCTCTATGGCTACACCTTC. It codes for CASSLSRDLYGYTF.

The chain is built from TRBV7-9 and TRBJ1-2; the D gene is possibly TRBD1 (5 bases). The CDR3 totals 14 residues. Trimming removed 5 bases at V and 8 bases at J, with 18 bases between. CDR1 is SEHNR and CDR2 is FQNEAQ in the germline V gene (reference sequence). DNA of the CDR3: TGTGCCAGCAGCCATTCACTGGCAGGGAAGGGCTACACCTTC. This sequence encodes CASSHSLAGKGYTF.

This CDR3 reads CATPDSMNTGELFF. In DNA form, the CDR3 reads TGTGCCACCCCGGACAGCATGAACACCGGGGAGCTGTTTTTT. The J gene is TRBJ2-2, the V gene TRBV6-5; the D gene is possibly TRBD1 (6 bases). Per germline, CDR1 MNHEY and CDR2 SVGAGI. Trimming stripped 10 bases from V and 1 base from J, with 13 bases between. This CDR3 has 14 residues.

This chain joins TRBV9 and TRBJ2-1, with 9 positions matching TRBD2. CDR1 SGDLS and CDR2 YYNGEE come from the germline V gene. This CDR3 region has 15 residues. The ends lost 0 bases at V and 8 bases at J; junction bases unmatched: 6. CDR3 DNA sequence: TGTGCCAGCAGCGTAGGTAGCGGGAGTTGGGATGAGCAGTTCTTC. This codes for CASSVGSGSWDEQFF.

This rearrangement joins TRBV7-6 to TRBJ2-3; 7 bases are a match to TRBD2. The CDR3 is 14 amino acids. V trimming: 5 bases; J trimming: 2 bases; junction bases outside the gene matches: 4. Germline V gene lookup returns CDR1 SGHVS and CDR2 FNYEAQ. The CDR3, as DNA: TGTGCCAGCAGCGAAGCGGGGAACACAGATACGCAGTATTTT. Translating gives CASSEAGNTDTQYF.

The genes are TRBV11-2 and TRBJ1-1, with 9 bases identical to TRBD1. The CDR3 extends over 16 amino acids. The V and J ends lost 3 bases and 2 bases, in that order; junction bases with no gene match: 7. CDR1 SGHAT and CDR2 FQNNGV come from the germline V gene. DNA for the CDR3: TGTGCCAGCAGCTTCCTCCGACAGGGGGGAAACACTGAAGCTTTCTTT. It encodes CASSFLRQGGNTEAFF.

This chain joins TRBV5-1 and TRBJ2-5; D is possibly TRBD1 (5 bases). From germline, CDR1 is SGHRS and CDR2 YFSETQ. V lost 4 bases to trimming and J lost 7 bases, with 20 bases between them. The CDR3 contains 15 residues. CDR3 in amino acids: CASSKTGTNSGTQYF. DNA for the CDR3: TGCGCCAGCAGCAAAACAGGTACCAACTCGGGGACCCAGTACTTC.

This chain uses TRBV2 with TRBJ1-4; 9 nucleotides align to TRBD1. V lost 8 bases to trimming and J lost 4 bases; unmatched junction nucleotides: 5. The CDR3 length is 14 residues. Germline V gives CDR1 SNHLY, CDR2 FYNNEI. CDR3 sequence reads: CASGRGQGNEKLFF. The CDR3 region has the DNA TGTGCCAGCGGCAGGGGACAGGGTAATGAAAAACTGTTTTTT.

The table lists this clone with a count of one. This chain connects TRBV5-4 to TRBJ1-2; 8 bases line up with TRBD1. Trimming cost V 5 bases and J 8 bases; bases outside gene matches: 14. The CDR3 is 15 residues long. CDR1 and CDR2 (germline): SGHNT, YYREEE (reference sequence). CDR3 DNA sequence: TGTGCCAGCAGTGTTGGGGGGACAGGCCCCGGGGGCTACACCTTC. Translated, it gives CASSVGGTGPGGYTF.

This clone turned up a few times. CDR3 DNA: TGCGCCAGCAGTGAGGAGGGGACAGGTCAAGAGACCCAGTACTTC. This encodes CASSEEGTGQETQYF. V is TRBV10-1 and J is TRBJ2-5; 8 bases fit TRBD1. Trimming at V came to 2 bases and at J to 2 bases, leaving 4 bases not matched to a gene. Germline V lookup: CDR1 WNHNN, CDR2 SYGVQD (reference sequence). The CDR3 loop spans 15 amino acids.

V usage is TRBV9 and J usage is TRBJ2-3; 7 bases are shared with TRBD1. The CDR3 runs to 15 residues. Losses at the gene ends were 0 bases for V and 4 bases for J; bases not matched to a gene: 5. The germline V gene has CDR1 SGDLS and CDR2 YYNGEE. The chain's CDR3 is CASSVEQGFADTQYF. The DNA for the CDR3 is TGTGCCAGCAGCGTAGAACAGGGGTTCGCAGATACGCAGTATTTT. The whole variable domain, remainder taken from reference TRBV9 and TRBJ2-3, is DSGVTQTPKHLITATGQRVTLRCSPRSGDLSVYWYQQSLDQGLQFLIQYYNGEERAKGNILERFSAQQFPDLHSELNLSSLELGDSALYFCASSVEQGFADTQYFGPGTRLTVL.

The gene calls are TRBV9 and TRBJ1-6; 7 bases map to TRBD1. This CDR3 region has 15 residues. V gave up 0 bases and J gave up 11 bases; unmatched junction bases: 8. Germline V gives CDR1 SGDLS, CDR2 YYNGEE. CDR3 loop: CASSVGTRQGTPLHF. For the CDR3, the DNA is TGTGCCAGCAGCGTAGGGACCAGACAGGGAACACCCCTCCACTTT.

The chain couples TRBV10-3 to TRBJ2-7; D may be TRBD2 (6 bases). The V and J ends lost 2 bases and 5 bases respectively, with 10 bases between them. Germline V gene data show CDR1 as ENHRY and CDR2 as SYGVKD. This CDR3 spans 13 amino acids. For the CDR3, the DNA is TGTGCCATCAGTGAGGCTAGCGTAGACGAGCAGTACTTC. Encoded protein: CAISEASVDEQYF.

This chain connects TRBV11-3 to TRBJ2-5; tentative D call: TRBD2 (5 bases). This CDR3 has 13 residues. Germline assignment: CDR1 SGHNT and CDR2 YENEEA. V shed 5 bases and J shed 5 bases, with 12 bases lying between them. CDR3 in DNA: TGTGCCAGCAGCACTACCCGCGGGGAGACCCAGTACTTC. Protein: CASSTTRGETQYF.

This chain uses TRBV5-1 with TRBJ2-3, with 13 bases fitting TRBD2. Germline V CDR1 and CDR2: SGHRS, YFSETQ. The V segment lost 0 bases and the J segment 3 bases; nucleotides outside the gene matches: 7. CDR3 size: 18 residues. CDR3 bases: TGCGCCAGCAGCTTGGGACCAGGACTAGCGGGAGAGACAGATACGCAGTATTTT. This encodes CASSLGPGLAGETDTQYF.

This clone occurred once. The chain uses TRBV6-1 and TRBJ2-1, with D maybe TRBD2 (6 bases). The CDR3 runs 18 residues. The germline V gene has CDR1 MNHNS and CDR2 SASEGT. V was pared by 1 base and J by 2 bases, with 18 bases between. The chain's CDR3 is CASSEDWREQSTYNEQFF. For the CDR3, the DNA is TGTGCCAGCAGTGAAGATTGGCGGGAACAAAGTACCTACAATGAGCAGTTCTTC.